Below are 14 T cell receptor beta chains sequenced from a single sample in a study of blood T cell repertoires in COVID-19. Assay: immunoSEQ multiplex PCR; the TCRdb copy retains only in-frame clones and omits some. This sample carries around 200,000 clones, around 89% of them seen once, and the ten largest clones take over 1%. Material: PBMCs or T cells enriched from blood (not recorded which). All receptors derive from a man in his thirties or forties who had recovered from COVID-19.

This clone has a handful of counts. The genes are TRBV6-1 and TRBJ2-7; possible D gene TRBD2, 5 bases. The V end lost 1 base, the J end lost 2 bases, and 12 bases lay between the germline ends. CDR1 and CDR2 from the germline V gene are MNHNS and SASEGT. The CDR3 contains 15 residues. The CDR3: CASSEENGSPYEQYF. CDR3 DNA: TGTGCCAGCAGTGAAGAGAATGGGAGTCCCTACGAGCAGTACTTC.

This sequence joins TRBV4-3 and TRBJ1-1; the match to TRBD1 covers 7 bases. CDR1 is LGHNA, CDR2 YSLEER, per germline. The CDR3 runs 17 residues. V lost 0 bases to trimming and J lost 2 bases; unmatched junction nucleotides: 9. The CDR3 loop is CASSQDSQGDINTEAFF. As DNA, the CDR3 is TGCGCCAGCAGCCAAGACAGCCAGGGGGATATCAACACTGAAGCTTTCTTT.

J is TRBJ1-2 and V is TRBV7-2; 7 bases are a match to TRBD1. The V gene's germline CDR1 is SGHTA and CDR2 FQGNSA. This CDR3 is 16 amino acids long. V shed 5 bases, J shed 4 bases, and the junction held 13 bases outside the gene matches. In nucleotides, the CDR3 is TGTGCCAGCAGCCCCCTGACAGGGAGCGCGGTCTATGGCTACACCTTC. It codes for CASSPLTGSAVYGYTF.

The gene calls are TRBV28 and TRBJ1-3; D gene uncertain. Trimming shortened V by 8 bases and J by 0 bases, and 23 bases separated the two germline ends. Germline CDR1 is MDHEN and CDR2 is SYDVKM. This CDR3 has 18 amino acids. The CDR3, as DNA: TGTGCCAGCTCTTTAAACCTGGGCCAGCCGAGCTCTGGAAACACCATATATTTT. It encodes CASSLNLGQPSSGNTIYF.

The chain combines TRBV11-3 with TRBJ2-1, with TRBD1 identical over 8 bases. V shed 5 bases, J shed 10 bases, and the junction held 7 bases outside the gene matches. There are 13 residues in the CDR3. The germline gives CDR1 SGHNT, CDR2 YENEEA. The chain's CDR3 is CASSPQGAEEQFF. The CDR3 bases are TGTGCCAGCAGCCCCCAGGGGGCTGAGGAGCAGTTCTTC.

The chain couples TRBV4-2 to TRBJ2-5; TRBD2 aligns across 9 bases. The V gene end was trimmed by 4 bases and the J gene end by 3 bases; junction bases not matched to a gene: 9. CDR3 length: 16 residues. Germline-derived CDR1 and CDR2 are LGHNA and YNFKEQ. The CDR3 nucleotides are TGTGCCAGCAGCCCGGAGACTAGCGGCCCCAAAGAGACCCAGTACTTC. It is translated as CASSPETSGPKETQYF.

The chain recombines TRBV5-1 with TRBJ2-7; TRBD1 matches at 10 bases. V shed 5 bases, J shed 1 base, and the junction held 18 bases outside the gene matches. Germline CDR1 SGHRS, CDR2 YFSETQ. This CDR3 contains 19 residues. DNA for the CDR3: TGCGCCAGCAGATTGACCACACGGCCCGGGACAGGGGCATCCTACGAGCAGTACTTC. As protein: CASRLTTRPGTGASYEQYF.

This chain joins TRBV6-5 and TRBJ1-1; D may be TRBD1 (5 bases). This CDR3 spans 15 amino acids. The V and J ends lost 4 bases and 3 bases respectively, with 15 bases between them. The V gene's germline CDR1 is MNHEY and CDR2 SVGAGI. The CDR3 reads CASSSSWGRDTEAFF. The CDR3 DNA sequence: TGTGCCAGCAGTTCAAGTTGGGGCAGGGACACTGAAGCTTTCTTT.

The chain couples TRBV10-1 to TRBJ2-1; 8 bases are shared with TRBD2. The J segment lost 5 bases and the V segment lost 0 bases, leaving 3 bases of the junction unmatched. Germline V lookup: CDR1 WNHNN, CDR2 SYGVQD (reference sequence). This CDR3 contains 15 residues. CDR3: CASSESTSGHNEQFF. CDR3 coding DNA: TGCGCCAGCAGTGAGTCTACTAGCGGTCACAATGAGCAGTTCTTC.

This rearrangement joins TRBV7-9 to TRBJ2-5; a possible D gene is TRBD1 (5 bases). Trimming removed 5 bases at V and 3 bases at J, with 10 bases between. This CDR3 has 13 residues. Germline V gene sequence: CDR1 SEHNR, CDR2 FQNEAQ (reference sequence). The CDR3 DNA is TGTGCCAGCAGCCCTCGACAGAAAGAGACCCAGTACTTC. This translates into CASSPRQKETQYF.

The chain combines TRBV7-2 with TRBJ1-1; D may be TRBD1 (5 bases). V lost 11 bases and J lost 7, with 11 bases in between. CDR3 length equals 10 residues. Germline-derived CDR1 and CDR2 are SGHTA and FQGNSA. The DNA of the CDR3 is TGTGCCGTAGGGGAAGGTGAAGCTTTCTTT. Translating it yields CAVGEGEAFF.

In its sample, this clone was seen once. The chain employs TRBV13 and TRBJ2-2; TRBD1 agrees at 11 bases. V was pared by 4 bases and J by 8 bases, with 3 bases of the junction left unmatched. The CDR3 runs 14 residues. Germline loops: CDR1 PRHDT, CDR2 FYEKMQ (reference sequence). The CDR3 DNA reads TGTGCCAGCAGCTCCGGGACAGGGGGTGGGGAGCTGTTTTTT. It is translated as CASSSGTGGGELFF.

The chain recombines TRBV4-1 with TRBJ2-1, with D maybe TRBD2 (6 bases). The CDR3 loop spans 17 amino acids. Germline assignment: CDR1 MGHRA and CDR2 YSYEKL. Trimming removed 5 bases at V and 0 bases at J, with 17 bases between. CDR3 residues: CASSRETLALSYNEQFF. In DNA, the CDR3 is TGCGCCAGCAGCAGAGAGACCCTAGCGCTCTCCTACAATGAGCAGTTCTTC.

V usage is TRBV7-9 and J usage is TRBJ2-2; a possible D gene is TRBD1 (6 bases). V dropped 0 bases and J dropped 7 bases, with 9 bases sitting between them. The germline CDR1 and CDR2 sequences are SEHNR and FQNEAQ (reference sequence). CDR3 length equals 14 residues. This CDR3 is CASSLAWGHGELFF. CDR3 coding DNA: TGTGCCAGCAGCTTAGCTTGGGGGCACGGGGAGCTGTTTTTT.